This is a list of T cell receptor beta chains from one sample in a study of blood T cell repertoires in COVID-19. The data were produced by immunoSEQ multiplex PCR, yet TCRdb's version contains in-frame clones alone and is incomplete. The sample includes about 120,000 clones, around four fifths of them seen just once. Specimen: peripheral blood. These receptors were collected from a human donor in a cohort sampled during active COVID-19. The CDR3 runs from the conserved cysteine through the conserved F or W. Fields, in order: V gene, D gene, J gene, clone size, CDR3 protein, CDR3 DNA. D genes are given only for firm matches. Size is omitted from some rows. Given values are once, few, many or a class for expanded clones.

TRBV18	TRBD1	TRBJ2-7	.	CASSQGANSYEQYF	TGTGCCAGCTCACAGGGGGCCAACTCCTACGAGCAGTACTTC
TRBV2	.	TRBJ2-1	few	CASRERVAEFNEQFF	TGTGCCAGCAGGGAGAGGGTAGCGGAATTCAATGAGCAGTTCTTC
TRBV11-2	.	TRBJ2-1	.	CASSTQGSYNEQFF	TGTGCCAGCAGCACCCAGGGCTCCTACAATGAGCAGTTCTTC
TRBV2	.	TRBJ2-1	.	CASTQGRPGGEQFF	TGTGCCAGCACCCAGGGGCGGCCTGGGGGTGAGCAGTTCTTC
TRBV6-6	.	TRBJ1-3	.	CASRGTLGNTIYF	TGTGCCAGCAGAGGGACACTCGGAAACACCATATATTTT
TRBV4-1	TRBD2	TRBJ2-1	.	CASSPIGGGYNEQFF	TGCGCCAGCAGCCCCATCGGGGGGGGATACAATGAGCAGTTCTTC
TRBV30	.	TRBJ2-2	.	CAWKQELNTGELFF	TGTGCCTGGAAGCAAGAGCTGAACACCGGGGAGCTGTTTTTT
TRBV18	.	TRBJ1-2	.	CASSPGSNGYTF	TGTGCCAGCTCACCAGGCTCGAATGGCTACACCTTC
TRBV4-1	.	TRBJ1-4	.	CASSQGPIRGTNEKLFF	TGCGCCAGCAGCCAAGGACCCATCCGAGGCACTAATGAAAAACTGTTTTTT
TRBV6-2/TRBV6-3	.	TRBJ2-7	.	CASSKLISYEQYF	TGTGCCAGCAGTAAACTGATCTCCTACGAGCAGTACTTC
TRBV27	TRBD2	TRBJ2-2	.	CASSLRPSGSNTGELFF	TGTGCCAGCAGTTTACGGCCTAGCGGGTCGAACACCGGGGAGCTGTTTTTT
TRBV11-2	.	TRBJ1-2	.	CASSTAGGYGYTF	TGTGCCAGCAGCACCGCCGGGGGGTATGGCTACACCTTC
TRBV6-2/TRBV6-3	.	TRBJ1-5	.	CASSYSQSQPQHF	TGTGCCAGCAGTTACTCACAGAGTCAGCCCCAGCATTTT
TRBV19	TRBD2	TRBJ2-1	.	CASSHGTSGRAWNEQFF	TGTGCCAGTTCCCACGGGACTAGCGGGAGGGCCTGGAATGAGCAGTTCTTC
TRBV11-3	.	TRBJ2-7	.	CASSLNLYRDKSSYEQYF	TGTGCCAGCAGCTTAAACCTTTACAGGGACAAGAGCTCCTACGAGCAGTACTTC
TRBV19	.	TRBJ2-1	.	CASSIGRGQFF	TGTGCCAGTAGTATTGGGCGGGGGCAGTTCTTC
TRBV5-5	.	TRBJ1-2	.	CASSFRVQGGFYGYTF	TGTGCCAGCAGCTTTCGGGTCCAAGGAGGCTTCTATGGCTACACCTTC
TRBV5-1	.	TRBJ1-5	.	CASSSGEWGVGNQPQHF	TGCGCCAGCAGCTCCGGGGAGTGGGGGGTTGGCAATCAGCCCCAGCATTTT
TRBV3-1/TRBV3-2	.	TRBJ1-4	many	CASSQAGSTNEKLFF	TGTGCCAGCAGCCAAGCTGGCTCAACTAATGAAAAACTGTTTTTT
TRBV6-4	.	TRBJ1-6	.	CAGNDKGRDSPLHF	TGTGCCGGCAACGACAAGGGGAGGGATTCACCCCTCCACTTT
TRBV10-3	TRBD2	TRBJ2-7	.	CAISSGGVSSYEQYF	TGTGCCATCAGCTCTGGGGGGGTCAGCTCCTACGAGCAGTACTTC
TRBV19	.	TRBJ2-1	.	CASSLNRVTKQFF	TGTGCCAGTAGTCTAAACAGGGTTACTAAGCAGTTCTTC
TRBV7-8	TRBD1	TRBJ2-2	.	CASSIRDRVGITGELFF	TGTGCCAGCAGCATCCGGGACAGGGTAGGGATCACCGGGGAGCTGTTTTTT
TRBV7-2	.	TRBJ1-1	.	CASSLIGGNTEAFF	TGTGCCAGCAGCTTAATAGGGGGTAACACTGAAGCTTTCTTT
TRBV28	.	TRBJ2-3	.	CASSPLPHSPTDTQYF	TGTGCCAGCAGTCCCCTACCCCATAGCCCCACAGATACGCAGTATTTT
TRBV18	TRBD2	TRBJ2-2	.	CASSPPLIAGNTGELFF	TGTGCCAGCTCACCACCGTTAATAGCGGGGAACACCGGGGAGCTGTTTTTT
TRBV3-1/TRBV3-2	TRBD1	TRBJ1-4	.	CASSPPRTGGEKLFF	TGTGCCAGCAGCCCCCCGCGGACAGGGGGAGAGAAACTGTTTTTT
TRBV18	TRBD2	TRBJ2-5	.	CASSLAGRGQETQYF	TGTGCCAGCTCATTAGCGGGACGGGGCCAAGAGACCCAGTACTTC
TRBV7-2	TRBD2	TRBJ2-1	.	CASSPGLAGGREQFF	TGTGCCAGCAGCCCTGGACTAGCGGGGGGGCGCGAGCAGTTCTTC
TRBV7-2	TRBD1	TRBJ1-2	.	CASSLSLDRVYGYTF	TGTGCCAGCAGCTTATCTCTGGACAGGGTCTATGGCTACACCTTC
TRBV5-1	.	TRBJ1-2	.	CASNRGPEDYGYTF	TGCGCCAGCAATAGGGGCCCTGAAGACTATGGCTACACCTTC
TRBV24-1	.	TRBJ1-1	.	CATSDATVNTEAFF	TGTGCCACCAGTGATGCGACAGTGAACACTGAAGCTTTCTTT
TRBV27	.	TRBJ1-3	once	CASSSQGVSGNTIYF	TGTGCCAGCAGTTCACAGGGTGTGAGTGGAAACACCATATATTTT
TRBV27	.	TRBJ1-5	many	CASSFQGGYQPQHF	TGTGCCAGCAGTTTTCAAGGGGGTTATCAGCCCCAGCATTTT
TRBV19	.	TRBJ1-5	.	CASSRRQPTLSQHF	TGTGCCAGTAGTAGAAGACAGCCGACTTTGTCCCAGCATTTT
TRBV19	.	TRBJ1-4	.	CASSIPSTGRGEKLFF	TGTGCCAGTAGTATCCCTTCTACAGGAAGGGGTGAAAAACTGTTTTTT
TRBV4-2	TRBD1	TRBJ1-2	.	CASSPDLDRPYGYTF	TGTGCCAGCAGCCCAGATCTGGACAGGCCCTATGGCTACACCTTC